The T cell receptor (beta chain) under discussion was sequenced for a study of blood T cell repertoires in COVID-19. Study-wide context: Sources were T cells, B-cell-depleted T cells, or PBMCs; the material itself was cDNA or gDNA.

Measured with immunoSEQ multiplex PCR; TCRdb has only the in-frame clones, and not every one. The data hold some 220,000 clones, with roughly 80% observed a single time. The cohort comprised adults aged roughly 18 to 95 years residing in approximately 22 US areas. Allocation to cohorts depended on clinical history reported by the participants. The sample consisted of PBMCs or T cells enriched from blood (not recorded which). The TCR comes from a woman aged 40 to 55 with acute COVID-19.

The CDR3 region has the DNA TGCGCCAGCAGCTTGTTGGGCGGGGATGAGCAGTTCTTC. It specifies CASSLLGGDEQFF. V is TRBV5-1 and J is TRBJ2-1; TRBD2 is a possible D gene (6 bases). Germline V lookup: CDR1 SGHRS, CDR2 YFSETQ. With 1 base removed from V and 8 bases from J, the gap between germline ends came to 10 bases. The CDR3 sequence is 13 residues long. Full variable domain (rest looked up from reference TRBV5-1 and TRBJ2-1): KAGVTQTPRYLIKTRGQQVTLSCSPISGHRSVSWYQQTPGQGLQFLFEYFSETQRNKGNFPGRFSGRQFSNSRSEMNVSTLELGDSALYLCASSLLGGDEQFFGPGTRLTVL.